The T cell receptor beta chain under discussion was sequenced for a study of blood T cell repertoires in COVID-19. Across the study: Acute-phase and convalescent COVID-19 samples originated in the United States, Italy and Spain.

How the authors handled the data: Nucleated cell counts were estimated from reference gene primer amplification. Some clones are missing from TCRdb's copy, which holds only in-frame ones; the method was immunoSEQ multiplex PCR. The V and J calls and the clone size are those of that table, but D and trimming were determined from the DNA. The repertoire holds approximately 100,000 clones, 65% to 90% seen once, with 2% to 3% in the top ten. The length of the CDR3 is 12 residues. Germline V gene sequence: CDR1 SQVTM, CDR2 ANQGSEA. The V end was cut by 7 bases, the J end by 5 bases, with 14 bases between.

The chain joins TRBV29-1 to TRBJ1-1; a weak D match, TRBD1 (5 bases). Material for sequencing was PBMCs or T cells enriched from blood (not recorded which). The source is a woman between 50 and 59 years old who had recovered from COVID-19. This CDR3 reads CSGGFLRTEAFF. The DNA for the CDR3 is TGCAGCGGGGGCTTTTTGAGAACTGAAGCTTTCTTT.